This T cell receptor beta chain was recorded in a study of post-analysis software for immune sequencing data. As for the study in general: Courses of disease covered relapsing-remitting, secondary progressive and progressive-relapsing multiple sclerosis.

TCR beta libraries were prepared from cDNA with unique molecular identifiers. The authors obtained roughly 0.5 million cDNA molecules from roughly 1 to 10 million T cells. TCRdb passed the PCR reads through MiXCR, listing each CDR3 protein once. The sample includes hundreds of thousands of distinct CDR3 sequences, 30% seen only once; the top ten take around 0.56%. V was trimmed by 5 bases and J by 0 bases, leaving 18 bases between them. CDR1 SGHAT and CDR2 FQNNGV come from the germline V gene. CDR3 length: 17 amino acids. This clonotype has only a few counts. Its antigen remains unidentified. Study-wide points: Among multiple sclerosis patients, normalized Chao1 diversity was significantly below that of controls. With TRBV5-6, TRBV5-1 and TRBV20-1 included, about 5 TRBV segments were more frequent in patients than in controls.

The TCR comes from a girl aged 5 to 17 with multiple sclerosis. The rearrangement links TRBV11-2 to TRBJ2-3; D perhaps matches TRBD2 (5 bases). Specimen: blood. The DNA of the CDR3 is TGTGCCAGCAGCCTGCGGGTGCAGGAGATTAGCACAGATACGCAGTATTTT. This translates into CASSLRVQEISTDTQYF.